This T cell receptor (beta chain) was identified during a study of a mutant IDH1 vaccine in newly diagnosed glioma. Across the whole study: Averaging about 37 years of age, treated patients were about 60% male and 37.5% female. The therapy given earlier, which was standard therapy, consisted of radiotherapy, temozolomide, or both, and most of the patients received both. Study findings and constraints: Among top peripheral T cell clonotypes, changes seemed unrelated to pseudoprogression. Immune responses arising from the vaccine appeared in more than 90% of patients.

The repertoire was sequenced with immunoSEQ multiplex PCR; TCRdb's copy has only in-frame clones and lacks some. The profile covers some 61,000 clones, with 70% to 90% appearing a single time and approximately 2.6% taken by the ten largest. This clone has only one observation. Its specificity is not known. From germline, CDR1 is MNHNY and CDR2 SVGAGI (reference sequence). The CDR3 covers 13 residues. The germline V and J ends were trimmed by 6 bases and 4 bases, with 10 bases remaining between them. The time point was: baseline, week 1 (first vaccination visit). Indicated treatment: pre-vaccination baseline after standard-of-care therapy.

The receptor was isolated from a man younger than 45 with glioma. The sequencing used PBMCs, collected from a glioma patient treated with radiotherapy, temozolomide or both. The chain links TRBV6-6 to TRBJ2-1; D not resolved. The DNA of the CDR3 is TGTGCCAGCAGCCCTACTTTGTACAATGAGCAGTTCTTC. It specifies CASSPTLYNEQFF.